This TCR beta chain appears in the sequencing data of a study of somatic mutations in cytotoxic T cells in rheumatoid arthritis. Study details: Each patient's diagnosis was followed right away by a blood draw (over 29 ml EDTA), before any treatment. Study observations and caveats: Within 8 of 65 patients, the single biggest CD8+ clone made up more than 20% of CD8+ cells.

Original data processing: Matching published virus-specific TCRB sequences was rare for patient CD8+ clones that were larger than 1%. Repertoires were generated with immunoSEQ multiplex PCR, while TCRdb's copy carries only in-frame clones and drops some. From that table come the V and J calls and clone size; the DNA was used to work out D and trimming. Of about 14,000 clones in the sample, under 80% are singletons; the top ten hold 25% to 30%. The length of the CDR3 is 12 residues. Germline V CDR1 and CDR2: SGHDN, FVKESK. V was clipped by 4 bases and J by 10 bases, with 12 bases between them. Concerning this clone itself: What it recognizes is unknown.

The chain combines TRBV14 with TRBJ2-3; D call uncertain. The TCR was taken from an adult with rheumatoid arthritis. Sequenced input: CD8+ T cells sorted from blood. The CDR3 sequence is CASSPEAVAQYF. In DNA, the CDR3 is TGTGCCAGCAGCCCAGAGGCGGTAGCGCAGTATTTT.